The 3 T cell receptor beta chains in this list originate from one sample, sequenced in a study of identical twins. TCRdb re-analysed the 5' RACE reads in MiXCR, keeping a single row per CDR3 protein. The profile shows approximately 240,000 distinct CDR3 sequences, over 12% of them singletons. The material sequenced was memory (CD45RO+) T cells sorted from blood. The receptor set was obtained from a woman between 18 and 29 years old in good health.

This clonotype came up many times. The rearrangement uses TRBV12-3 or TRBV12-4 and TRBJ1-4; D is possibly TRBD1 (6 bases). V was clipped by 4 bases and J by 8 bases, with 14 bases between them. The CDR3 covers 14 residues. CDR3 region: CASSSNRGAEKLFF. In DNA, the CDR3 is TGTGCCAGCAGTTCGAATAGGGGGGCCGAAAAACTGTTTTTT.

This clonotype turned up a few times. The genes are TRBV7-2 and TRBJ2-1; D is ambiguous. The CDR3 sequence is 12 residues long. Trimming removed 5 bases at V and 7 bases at J, with 9 bases between. The germline gives CDR1 SGHTA, CDR2 FQGNSA. This CDR3 reads CASSQTSNEQFF. The CDR3 DNA is TGTGCCAGCAGCCAAACCTCAAATGAGCAGTTCTTC. Filled out from reference TRBV7-2 and TRBJ2-1, the complete variable domain reads GAGVSQSPSNKVTEKGKDVELRCDPISGHTALYWYRQSLGQGLEFLIYFQGNSAPDKSGLPSDRFSAERTGGSVSTLTIQRTQQEDSAVYLCASSQTSNEQFFGPGTRLTVL.

This clonotype came up many times. The V and J genes are TRBV6-5 and TRBJ2-1, with 8 bases that match TRBD1. The CDR3 sequence is 15 residues long. CDR1 is MNHEY, CDR2 SVGAGI, per germline. V lost 2 bases, J lost 8 bases, and 8 bases stayed unmatched. Written as DNA, the CDR3 is TGTGCCAGCAGTTACCTGGGGACAGGTAACGATGAGCAGTTCTTC. Translation: CASSYLGTGNDEQFF.